The 26 T cell receptor beta chains listed next were all sequenced from one sample in a study of blood T cell repertoires in COVID-19. TCRdb keeps only in-frame clones here, not all; method: immunoSEQ multiplex PCR. The table shows about 140,000 clones, with around 80% occurring only once. Sequencing was carried out using peripheral blood. Receptors originate from a woman aged 45 to 65 with acute or convalescent COVID-19.

The CDR3 protein is CASRLGGEVDSPLHF. Written as DNA, the CDR3 is TGTGCCAGCCGCCTAGGCGGGGAGGTGGATTCACCCCTCCACTTT. The chain uses TRBV7-8 and TRBJ1-6; D unclear. Germline CDR1 and CDR2: SGHVS and FQNEAQ. CDR3 length: 15 amino acids. V dropped 8 bases and J dropped 8 bases, with 19 bases sitting between them.

The chain recombines TRBV2 with TRBJ2-1, with a possible D match to TRBD2 (6 bases). This CDR3 contains 15 residues. Trimming left V 4 bases short and J 1 base short, with 11 bases between. CDR1 is SNHLY and CDR2 is FYNNEI in the germline V gene. This CDR3 reads CASSVWGESYNEQFF. CDR3 DNA sequence: TGTGCCAGCAGTGTCTGGGGGGAATCCTACAATGAGCAGTTCTTC.

This clone was seen once. V and J are TRBV28 and TRBJ1-1; 8 bases are a match to TRBD1. The CDR3 is 15 amino acids. V was clipped by 5 bases and J by 5 bases; unmatched bases: 10. Germline CDR1 MDHEN, CDR2 SYDVKM. The CDR3 loop is CASSPGGAEGTEAFF. The CDR3 nucleotides are TGTGCCAGCAGTCCAGGGGGCGCAGAGGGGACTGAAGCTTTCTTT.

The chain couples TRBV9 to TRBJ2-5; 9 bases agree with TRBD2. Trimming removed 0 bases from V and 2 bases from J; junction bases left unmatched: 8. Germline CDR1 SGDLS, CDR2 YYNGEE. There are 17 residues in the CDR3. CDR3 sequence: CASSVVGGGAPQETQYF. The CDR3 nucleotides read TGTGCCAGCAGCGTAGTGGGCGGGGGGGCACCACAAGAGACCCAGTACTTC.

The V and J genes are TRBV7-3 and TRBJ1-1; no clear D gene. The V end lost 0 bases, the J end lost 8 bases, and 19 bases lay between the germline ends. CDR1 is SGHTA, CDR2 FQGTGA, per germline. The CDR3 sequence is 16 residues long. CDR3 sequence: CASSLTRADEREEAFF. As DNA, the CDR3 is TGTGCCAGCAGCTTAACTAGGGCGGACGAGAGGGAAGAAGCTTTCTTT.

The chain has TRBV27 and TRBJ2-7, with 9 bases aligning to TRBD1. Germline V gene data show CDR1 as MNHEY and CDR2 as SMNVEV (reference sequence). With 2 bases clipped from V and 2 bases from J, the junction kept 7 bases outside the gene matches. The CDR3 is made up of 16 amino acids. CDR3: CASSLTGGKKPYEQYF. The CDR3 DNA reads TGTGCCAGCAGTTTAACAGGGGGCAAAAAGCCCTACGAGCAGTACTTC.

The rearrangement uses TRBV7-3 and TRBJ2-1; D call uncertain. V gave up 6 bases and J gave up 0 bases, with 12 bases separating them. In germline, CDR1 is SGHTA, CDR2 FQGTGA. This CDR3 comprises 15 residues. This CDR3 is CASRSSGSSYNEQFF. CDR3 nucleotides: TGTGCCAGCAGGTCTTCGGGTAGCTCCTACAATGAGCAGTTCTTC. Drawing the rest from reference TRBV7-3 and TRBJ2-1, the complete variable domain is GAGVSQTPSNKVTEKGKYVELRCDPISGHTALYWYRQSLGQGPEFLIYFQGTGAADDSGLPNDRFFAVRPEGSVSTLKIQRTERGDSAVYLCASRSSGSSYNEQFFGPGTRLTVL.

The chain carries TRBV9 and TRBJ2-5; 13 bases align to TRBD2. The J segment lost 4 bases and the V segment lost 3 bases, leaving 6 bases of the junction unmatched. Germline-derived CDR1 and CDR2 are SGDLS and YYNGEE. The CDR3 spans 16 residues. Written as DNA, the CDR3 is TGTGCCAGCAGCGGTCCGACTAGCGGGGGGACAGAGACCCAGTACTTC. Its protein product is CASSGPTSGGTETQYF.

This clone occurred once. The chain combines TRBV5-1 with TRBJ1-5, with D tentatively TRBD1 (5 bases). This CDR3 has 15 residues. Trimming cost V 0 bases and J 4 bases, with 11 bases left between them. CDR1 and CDR2 (germline): SGHRS, YFSETQ. The CDR3 sequence is CASSLVAGQNQPQHF. CDR3 sequence (DNA): TGCGCCAGCAGCTTGGTCGCAGGGCAAAATCAGCCCCAGCATTTT.

This rearrangement joins TRBV19 to TRBJ1-2, with TRBD1 as a possible D gene (6 bases). The germline gives CDR1 LNHDA, CDR2 SQIVND (reference sequence). The CDR3 totals 16 residues. V shed 7 bases and J shed 2 bases, with 20 bases lying between them. The CDR3 reads CASILSGDNPNYGYTF. The CDR3 DNA is TGTGCCAGTATACTCTCTGGGGACAACCCCAACTATGGCTACACCTTC.

This chain joins TRBV18 and TRBJ2-3; possibly TRBD2 for D (6 bases). Per germline, CDR1 KGHSH and CDR2 LQKENI. V was shortened by 3 bases and J by 1 base, with 14 bases between the two germline ends. The CDR3 sequence is 16 residues long. This CDR3 reads CASSPRKGGGTDTQYF. In nucleotides, the CDR3 is TGTGCCAGCTCACCCAGGAAAGGCGGGGGCACAGATACGCAGTATTTT.

The DNA of the CDR3 is TGTGCCAGCCGCCGTGGGACAGGGAGGGGCGACATTCAGTACTTC. Residues: CASRRGTGRGDIQYF. The rearrangement links TRBV6-5 to TRBJ2-4; TRBD1 matches 9 bases. CDR1 and CDR2 from the germline V gene are MNHEY and SVGAGI. This CDR3 is 15 amino acids long. With 8 bases clipped from V and 8 bases from J, the junction kept 13 bases outside the gene matches.

This chain joins TRBV5-1 and TRBJ2-5; D call uncertain. CDR3 size: 11 residues. The V end lost 1 base, the J end lost 8 bases, and 6 bases lay between the germline ends. The germline V gene encodes CDR1 SGHRS and CDR2 YFSETQ. The CDR3, as DNA: TGCGCCAGCAGCTTGTCAACTACCCAGTACTTC. Translating gives CASSLSTTQYF. Drawing the rest from reference TRBV5-1 and TRBJ2-5, the complete variable domain is KAGVTQTPRYLIKTRGQQVTLSCSPISGHRSVSWYQQTPGQGLQFLFEYFSETQRNKGNFPGRFSGRQFSNSRSEMNVSTLELGDSALYLCASSLSTTQYFGPGTRLLVL.

The V call is TRBV27, the J call TRBJ1-6, with D tentatively TRBD1 (6 bases). CDR3 length: 15 amino acids. Germline CDR1 is MNHEY and CDR2 is SMNVEV (reference sequence). Trimming took 4 bases from V and 9 from J, leaving 16 bases between them. CDR3 residues: CASSSIGTSPSPLHF. CDR3 DNA: TGTGCCAGCAGTTCCATCGGGACATCCCCTTCACCCCTCCACTTT.

This rearrangement joins TRBV25-1 to TRBJ1-1, with 7 bases fitting TRBD1. The CDR3 runs to 13 residues. Germline V lookup: CDR1 MGHDK, CDR2 SYGVNS. With V trimmed by 5 bases and J by 3 bases, 3 bases remained unmatched. CDR3 sequence: CASSNRGDTEAFF. CDR3 nucleotide sequence: TGTGCCAGCAGTAACAGGGGAGACACTGAAGCTTTCTTT.

V usage is TRBV3-1 (or the pseudogene TRBV3-2) and J usage is TRBJ1-6; 9 bases agree with TRBD1. CDR1 LGHDT and CDR2 YNNKEL come from the germline V gene (reference sequence). There are 16 residues in the CDR3. V gave up 4 bases and J gave up 4 bases; unmatched junction bases: 5. The CDR3, as DNA: TGTGCCAGCAGCCGTACAGGGGGCGATTATAATTCACCCCTCCACTTT. Its translation: CASSRTGGDYNSPLHF.

The chain links TRBV5-1 to TRBJ1-1; 7 nucleotides align to TRBD1. CDR1 and CDR2 (germline): SGHRS, YFSETQ. The length of the CDR3 is 14 residues. The trim removed 2 bases at V and 2 bases at J, leaving 3 bases unmatched. The DNA for the CDR3 is TGCGCCAGCAGCTTTGGGACAGCAAACACTGAAGCTTTCTTT. Amino acids: CASSFGTANTEAFF.

The chain uses TRBV7-2 and TRBJ1-1; 12 nucleotides line up with TRBD1. The germline CDR1 and CDR2 sequences are SGHTA and FQGNSA. CDR3 length equals 17 residues. V was clipped by 7 bases and J by 0 bases; unmatched bases: 9. The CDR3 DNA reads as TGTGCCAGCACCAAGGGGGGACAGGGGGCGATGAACACTGAAGCTTTCTTT. Its translation: CASTKGGQGAMNTEAFF.

This chain connects TRBV7-2 to TRBJ2-7; 8 bases are shared with TRBD2. The CDR3 has 16 residues. Germline CDR1 reads SGHTA; CDR2 reads FQGNSA. Trimming at V came to 5 bases and at J to 2 bases, leaving 11 bases not matched to a gene. This CDR3 reads CASSRVLSGGTYEQYF. CDR3 coding DNA: TGTGCCAGCAGCCGCGTCCTAAGCGGGGGAACCTACGAGCAGTACTTC.

V is TRBV6-5 and J is TRBJ1-4; D ambiguous. The germline CDR1 and CDR2 sequences are MNHEY and SVGAGI. The CDR3 is 12 amino acids. Trimming stripped 2 bases from V and 7 bases from J, with 5 bases between. The DNA for the CDR3 is TGTGCCAGCAGTTACCCGGGTGAAAAACTGTTTTTT. The encoded protein is CASSYPGEKLFF.

V is TRBV6-6 and J is TRBJ1-1; tentatively, D is TRBD1 (6 bases). Germline CDR1 reads MNHNY; CDR2 reads SVGAGI (reference sequence). The CDR3 sequence is 12 residues long. V lost 6 bases to trimming and J lost 10 bases, with 15 bases between them. The chain's CDR3 is CASRNTGQVAFF. The CDR3 bases are TGTGCCAGCAGGAATACAGGGCAGGTAGCTTTCTTT.

This chain uses TRBV2 with TRBJ1-3, with a possible D match to TRBD1 (6 bases). V shed 7 bases and J shed 0 bases, with 16 bases lying between them. The CDR3 has 16 residues. Germline CDR1 and CDR2: SNHLY and FYNNEI. The CDR3 DNA reads TGTGCCAGCACCAAGGAATCGACAGGCTCTGGAAACACCATATATTTT. Protein product: CASTKESTGSGNTIYF.

The chain couples TRBV5-1 to TRBJ2-1, with D possibly matching TRBD2 (6 bases). Germline CDR1 reads SGHRS; CDR2 reads YFSETQ. There are 16 residues in the CDR3. Trimming stripped 5 bases from V and 5 bases from J, with 20 bases between. CDR3 coding DNA: TGCGCCAGCAGTTACTCTCTAGCTGGAGGGAACAATGAGCAGTTCTTC. This gives the protein CASSYSLAGGNNEQFF.

The V gene is TRBV7-2, the J gene TRBJ1-1; D is possibly TRBD1 (6 bases). This CDR3 comprises 16 residues. In germline, CDR1 is SGHTA, CDR2 FQGNSA. Trimming removed 3 bases at V and 3 bases at J, with 17 bases between. The DNA for the CDR3 is TGTGCCAGCAGCTTGTACTGGGACATGGGATACACTGAAGCTTTCTTT. Translated, it gives CASSLYWDMGYTEAFF. The entire variable domain, with the rest obtained from reference TRBV7-2 and TRBJ1-1, is as follows: GAGVSQSPSNKVTEKGKDVELRCDPISGHTALYWYRQSLGQGLEFLIYFQGNSAPDKSGLPSDRFSAERTGGSVSTLTIQRTQQEDSAVYLCASSLYWDMGYTEAFFGQGTRLTVV.

This clone has just a few counts. The chain uses TRBV7-6 and TRBJ1-5; perhaps TRBD1 as D (5 bases). The germline gives CDR1 SGHVS, CDR2 FNYEAQ. Trimming took 5 bases from V and 6 from J, leaving 20 bases between them. The CDR3 has 16 residues. This chain's CDR3 is CASSPATRGMGQPQHF. The CDR3 coding sequence is TGTGCCAGCAGCCCCGCAACACGGGGGATGGGTCAGCCCCAGCATTTT.

This clone showed up just once. The rearrangement uses TRBV10-3 and TRBJ1-1; 12 bases map to TRBD1. The CDR3 has 16 amino acids. V gave up 4 bases and J gave up 0 bases; unmatched junction bases: 3. Germline V gene lookup returns CDR1 ENHRY and CDR2 SYGVKD. The CDR3: CAISAGTGGMNTEAFF. The CDR3 DNA sequence: TGTGCCATCAGTGCGGGGACAGGGGGCATGAACACTGAAGCTTTCTTT.